The 13 T cell receptor beta chains below come from one sample, sequenced in a study of CD8+ T cells in alopecia areata. TCR sequencing used cDNA made by reverse transcription of extracted RNA. Profiled with immunoSEQ multiplex PCR; TCRdb holds only in-frame clones, not every one. The table has around 140,000 clones, approximately 51% seen once. The sequencing here drew on CD4+ T cells sorted from blood, taken at week 0. The source of these receptors is a human donor with alopecia areata.

This rearrangement joins TRBV29-1 to TRBJ2-2, with 7 bases matching TRBD1. V was clipped by 6 bases and J by 0 bases; unmatched bases: 7. Germline V gene sequence: CDR1 SQVTM, CDR2 ANQGSEA. This CDR3 has 15 residues. CDR3 nucleotides: TGCAGCGTGAGATACGGGACAGCGAACACCGGGGAGCTGTTTTTT. This translates into CSVRYGTANTGELFF.

The J gene is TRBJ2-5, the V gene TRBV7-2, with D unresolved. Near its end, the DNA agrees better with TRBJ2-7, so the J call may be wrong. The V gene's germline CDR1 is SGHTA and CDR2 FQGNSA. The CDR3 covers 14 residues. CDR3 residues: CASSSTPRVLEQYF. The DNA of the CDR3 is TGTGCCAGCAGCTCAACTCCCCGGGTTCTCGAGCAGTACTTC.

Note on this clone: Other DNA sequences in the sample encode the same CDR3. This chain links TRBV30 with TRBJ1-3, with D unclear. The germline V gene encodes CDR1 GTSNPN and CDR2 SVGIG (reference sequence). This CDR3 contains 11 residues. The V end was cut by 4 bases, the J end by 0 bases, with 1 base between. In nucleotides, the CDR3 is TGTGCCTGGATCTCTGGAAACACCATATATTTT. It codes for CAWISGNTIYF.

V and J are TRBV2 and TRBJ2-7; possible D gene TRBD2, 6 bases. Trimming took 8 bases from V and 3 from J, leaving 17 bases between them. Germline V gives CDR1 SNHLY, CDR2 FYNNEI. This CDR3 is built from 14 residues. CDR3 region: CASLRGRGNYEQYF. The CDR3 DNA is TGTGCCAGCCTTCGAGGCCGGGGGAACTACGAGCAGTACTTC.

The V and J genes are TRBV19 and TRBJ1-5, with TRBD1 identical over 10 bases. The CDR3 loop spans 12 amino acids. V gave up 8 bases and J gave up 11 bases; unmatched junction bases: 6. Germline assignment: CDR1 LNHDA and CDR2 SQIVND (reference sequence). CDR3 loop: CASGDRGVAQHF. In nucleotides, the CDR3 is TGTGCCAGTGGGGACAGGGGAGTAGCCCAGCATTTT. Full variable domain (rest looked up from reference TRBV19 and TRBJ1-5): DGGITQSPKYLFRKEGQNVTLSCEQNLNHDAMYWYRQDPGQGLRLIYYSQIVNDFQKGDIAEGYSVSREKKESFPLTVTSAQKNPTAFYLCASGDRGVAQHFGDGTRLSIL.

This clone was detected a few times. This chain connects TRBV10-3 to TRBJ1-5; D unclear. Trimming left V 3 bases short and J 9 bases short, with 15 bases between. Germline CDR1 and CDR2: ENHRY and SYGVKD. The CDR3 length is 14 residues. The CDR3, as DNA: TGTGCCATCAGTGATCTCGGGTCTCGGGGGCCCCAGCATTTT. It is translated as CAISDLGSRGPQHF.

This chain links TRBV25-1 with TRBJ1-2; the D is unclear. The germline V gene has CDR1 MGHDK and CDR2 SYGVNS. The CDR3 has 12 amino acids. V was pared by 4 bases and J by 3 bases, with 6 bases between. CDR3 sequence: CASSAPYYGYTF. Written as DNA, the CDR3 is TGTGCCAGCAGTGCCCCATACTATGGCTACACCTTC.

The chain recombines TRBV29-1 with TRBJ2-3, with D uncertain. Trimming removed 7 bases from V and 5 bases from J, with 10 bases in between. This CDR3 is built from 11 residues. Germline CDR1 SQVTM, CDR2 ANQGSEA. The DNA for the CDR3 is TGCAGCGAAGTAGTAGGAGATACGCAGTATTTT. Translating it yields CSEVVGDTQYF.

The V and J genes are TRBV14 and TRBJ2-2; D unresolved. Germline V gene sequence: CDR1 SGHDN, CDR2 FVKESK. With 1 base removed from V and 3 bases from J, the gap between germline ends came to 6 bases. This CDR3 contains 14 residues. The CDR3 sequence is CASSQGFYTGELFF. The CDR3 DNA reads as TGTGCCAGCAGCCAAGGGTTCTACACCGGGGAGCTGTTTTTT.

The J gene is TRBJ2-1, the V gene TRBV30; D is unresolved. The CDR3 sequence is 15 residues long. Trimming left V 1 base short and J 0 bases short, with 10 bases between. Germline-derived CDR1 and CDR2 are GTSNPN and SVGIG (reference sequence). The CDR3 DNA sequence: TGTGCCTGGAGTGCTACCGGGCGCTCCTACAATGAGCAGTTCTTC. Translated: CAWSATGRSYNEQFF.

V and J are TRBV6-5 and TRBJ2-5; possibly TRBD2 for D (5 bases). V lost 2 bases, J lost 5 bases, and 18 bases lay in between. This CDR3 is built from 16 residues. CDR1 and CDR2 from the germline V gene are MNHEY and SVGAGI. The CDR3 DNA reads as TGTGCCAGCAGTTACATGAGCGGCCAGAGGGTTGAGACCCAGTACTTC. Its translation is CASSYMSGQRVETQYF.

This clone was seen more than once but under ten times. The chain joins TRBV28 to TRBJ2-7; possible D gene TRBD2, 5 bases. The V end was cut by 5 bases, the J end by 2 bases, with 16 bases between. Germline loops: CDR1 MDHEN, CDR2 SYDVKM. This CDR3 contains 15 residues. CDR3 region: CASSPRGYTPYEQYF. In nucleotides, the CDR3 is TGTGCCAGCAGTCCCCGGGGTTATACTCCCTACGAGCAGTACTTC. The entire variable domain, with the rest obtained from reference TRBV28 and TRBJ2-7, is as follows: DVKVTQSSRYLVKRTGEKVFLECVQDMDHENMFWYRQDPGLGLRLIYFSYDVKMKEKGDIPEGYSVSREKKERFSLILESASTNQTSMYLCASSPRGYTPYEQYFGPGTRLTVT.

The rearrangement links TRBV4-1 to TRBJ1-2; possibly TRBD1 for D (5 bases). Germline loops: CDR1 MGHRA, CDR2 YSYEKL. This CDR3 contains 15 residues. Trimming left V 1 base short and J 4 bases short, with 13 bases between. The CDR3 is CASSQVRGGSYGYTF. In nucleotides, the CDR3 is TGCGCCAGCAGCCAAGTGCGGGGGGGGTCCTATGGCTACACCTTC.